The 8 T cell receptor beta chains given below trace back to one sample, sequenced in a study of T-cell memory formation after mild COVID-19. TCRdb re-called the 5' RACE reads with MiXCR, one entry per CDR3 protein. The data show about 340,000 distinct CDR3 sequences, approximately 15% seen once. The sequenced sample consisted of PBMCs or a T cell subset sorted from them (not recorded which). These receptor sequences come from a man aged 18 to 30 who had mild COVID-19 (a few samples of this study predate the infection). Cell type and time point are not known.

This clonotype appeared many times. V is TRBV7-2 and J is TRBJ1-1; D ambiguous. CDR3 length: 14 residues. The V end was cut by 5 bases, the J end by 11 bases, with 21 bases between. CDR1 is SGHTA and CDR2 is FQGNSA in the germline V gene. The CDR3 here is CASSLQLDDPRAFF. In DNA form, the CDR3 reads TGTGCCAGCAGCCTACAGCTTGACGACCCTCGTGCTTTCTTT.

As for this clonotype: A read error may account for a junction end that differs from germline. The chain recombines TRBV7-7 with TRBJ2-5; unclear D gene. Germline V gene lookup returns CDR1 SSHAT and CDR2 FNYEAQ (reference sequence). This CDR3 comprises 15 residues. CDR3: CASSLGNPSGETQYF. CDR3 coding DNA: TGTGCTAGCAGCCTGGGAAATCCCTCAGGAGAGACCCAGTACTTC.

The chain carries TRBV25-1 and TRBJ2-5; 12 bases line up with TRBD1. This CDR3 contains 15 residues. Germline CDR1 MGHDK, CDR2 SYGVNS. The V gene end was trimmed by 6 bases and the J gene end by 5 bases; junction bases not matched to a gene: 7. CDR3 DNA sequence: TGTGCCAGCAGAGAGGGGACAGGGGGCGCGGAGACCCAGTACTTC. Translated: CASREGTGGAETQYF.

The CDR3, as DNA: TGCGCCAGCAGCCCCCGGGGCCTCTATGGCTACACCTTC. It specifies CASSPRGLYGYTF. This sequence joins TRBV4-1 and TRBJ1-2; D perhaps matches TRBD1 (5 bases). Trimming cost V 4 bases and J 4 bases, with 10 bases left between them. The CDR3 contains 13 residues. Germline V gene sequence: CDR1 MGHRA, CDR2 YSYEKL.

V is TRBV7-2 and J is TRBJ2-7; D is ambiguous. The germline CDR1 and CDR2 sequences are SGHTA and FQGNSA. Trimming removed 5 bases from V and 3 bases from J, with 11 bases in between. The CDR3 has 13 amino acids. DNA for the CDR3: TGTGCCAGCAGCATAGACACGAACTACGAGCAGTACGTC. Protein sequence: CASSIDTNYEQYV.

This chain joins TRBV20-1 and TRBJ2-7; 8 bases match TRBD2. Trimming at V came to 6 bases and at J to 1 base, leaving 5 bases not matched to a gene. Germline CDR1 reads DFQATT; CDR2 reads SNEGSKA (reference sequence). The CDR3 has 13 amino acids. The CDR3 here is CSALPSGSYEQYF. CDR3 nucleotide sequence: TGCAGTGCATTGCCTAGCGGGTCCTACGAGCAGTACTTC.

The genes are TRBV4-3 and TRBJ1-3; possibly TRBD1 for D (5 bases). CDR1 LGHNA and CDR2 YSLEER come from the germline V gene. The CDR3 is 16 amino acids. Trimming pared 2 bases from V and 0 bases from J, leaving 11 bases between. The CDR3 loop is CASSQFGGSSGNTIYF. In nucleotides, the CDR3 is TGCGCCAGCAGCCAATTTGGGGGGAGCTCTGGAAACACCATATATTTT.

This clonotype was detected many times. The V call is TRBV7-9, the J call TRBJ2-7, with no clear D. V was trimmed by 6 bases and J by 1 base, leaving 10 bases between them. The CDR3 covers 13 residues. The V gene's germline CDR1 is SEHNR and CDR2 FQNEAQ (reference sequence). This CDR3 reads CASSQPESYEQYV. The CDR3 nucleotides read TGTGCCAGCAGTCAACCGGAATCCTACGAGCAGTACGTC.